Described below is a single TCR beta chain sequence and its context. Its antigen remains unidentified. The authors drew approximately 9 milliliters of peripheral blood from each donor. The data derive from a study of blood T cells in healthy people across ages. Germline assignment: CDR1 SEHNR and CDR2 FQNEAQ (reference sequence). This CDR3 is built from 15 residues. A second about 7 to 12 cycle PCR used barcoded and J-beta primers. In TCRdb, the 5' RACE reads were re-called with MiXCR into one record per CDR3 protein. The top ten hold roughly 7.7% of the sample, which has about 1,600,000 distinct CDR3 sequences, approximately 40% seen once. Study conclusions and caveats: While age rose, TCR beta diversity per million T cells dropped in a roughly linear way.

The TCR was taken from a woman between 18 and 30 years old in good health. Sequencing was done on a sample of blood. The J gene is TRBJ2-5, the V gene TRBV7-9; 10 bases align to TRBD2. The DNA end favors TRBJ2-7, so the J call may be wrong. This chain's CDR3 is CASSLAGTSEGEQYF. The DNA of the CDR3 is TGTGCCAGCAGCTTAGCAGGGACTAGCGAAGGCGAGCAGTACTTC.